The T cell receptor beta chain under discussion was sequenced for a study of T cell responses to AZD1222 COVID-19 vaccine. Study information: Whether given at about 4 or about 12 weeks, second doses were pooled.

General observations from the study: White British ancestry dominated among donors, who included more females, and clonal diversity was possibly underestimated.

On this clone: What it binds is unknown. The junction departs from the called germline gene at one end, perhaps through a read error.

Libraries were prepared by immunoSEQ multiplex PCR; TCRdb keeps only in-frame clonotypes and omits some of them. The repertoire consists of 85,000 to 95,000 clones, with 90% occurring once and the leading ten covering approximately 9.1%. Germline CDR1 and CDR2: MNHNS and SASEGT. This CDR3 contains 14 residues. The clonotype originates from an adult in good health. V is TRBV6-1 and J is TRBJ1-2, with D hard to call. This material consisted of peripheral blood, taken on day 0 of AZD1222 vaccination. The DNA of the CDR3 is TGTGCCAGCAGGGAAGGGTTGGGTTTCTATGGCTACACCTTC. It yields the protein CASREGLGFYGYTF.